A selection of T cell receptor beta chains follows, all from one sample in a study of blood T cell repertoires in COVID-19. Repertoires were generated with immunoSEQ multiplex PCR, while TCRdb's copy carries only in-frame clones and drops some. The sample lists about 150,000 clones; around 89% were seen once. Material for sequencing was peripheral blood. All receptors derive from a man aged 60-69 years with active or convalescent COVID-19. The CDR3 runs from the conserved cysteine through the conserved F or W. Each record gives: D gene, clone size, J gene, V gene, CDR3 DNA, CDR3 protein. A D gene is named only where the DNA matches it firmly. Only part of the rows carry a size: once, few, many, or a class if the clone is expanded.

NA	NA	TRBJ1-2	TRBV14	TGTGCCAGCAGCCAAGTAGGGGGAAACTATGGCTACACCTTC	CASSQVGGNYGYTF
TRBD2	NA	TRBJ2-3	TRBV4-3	TGCGCCAGCAGCCTGACTCAGCGGGAGGGAGCAGATACGCAGTATTTT	CASSLTQREGADTQYF
NA	NA	TRBJ1-1	TRBV12-3/TRBV12-4	TGTGCCAGTAGGAGGGCGTCTGAAGCTTTCTTT	CASRRASEAFF
TRBD2	NA	TRBJ2-7	TRBV24-1	TGTGCCACCAGTGTGCTGGGGGAGGGGTCCCCCTACGAGCAGTACTTC	CATSVLGEGSPYEQYF
NA	NA	TRBJ2-7	TRBV6-2/TRBV6-3	TGTGCCAGCAGTTATCCCCCGGGTCCCCTCATCTACGAGCAGTACTTC	CASSYPPGPLIYEQYF
NA	many	TRBJ1-5	TRBV30	TGTGCCTGGACCGTGGGGGGGCGCGATCAGCCCCAGCATTTT	CAWTVGGRDQPQHF
NA	NA	TRBJ1-1	TRBV24-1	TGTGCCACCCGCGACACGAACACTGAAGCTTTCTTT	CATRDTNTEAFF
TRBD2	NA	TRBJ2-5	TRBV6-2/TRBV6-3	TGTGCCAGCAGTGAGGCCGCACTAGCGCGGACCCAGTACTTC	CASSEAALARTQYF
NA	once	TRBJ1-1	TRBV21-1	TGTGCCAGCAGCTTCCGACAGGGTCGAAAAGCTTTCTTT	CASSFRQGRKAFF
NA	NA	TRBJ2-5	TRBV11-3	TGTGCCAGCAGCCCTACGGGGGAAGAGACCCAGTACTTC	CASSPTGEETQYF
TRBD1	many	TRBJ1-1	TRBV10-3	TGTGCCACGGAACAGGGGGAGGACACTGAAGCTTTCTTT	CATEQGEDTEAFF
NA	NA	TRBJ2-7	TRBV24-1	TGTGCCACCGCGGAGGGGGGGTCCTACGAGCAGTACTTC	CATAEGGSYEQYF
NA	NA	TRBJ2-7	TRBV5-8	TGTGCCAGCAGCTTGACCGGCAGGGGCCACCAGCCTTACGAGCAGTACTTC	CASSLTGRGHQPYEQYF
TRBD2	NA	TRBJ2-2	TRBV6-5	TGTGCCAGCAGAAGCGGGGGAACGAACACCGGGGAGCTGTTTTTT	CASRSGGTNTGELFF
NA	NA	TRBJ2-1	TRBV6-5	TGTGCCAGCGGCCCCGACAGCGGGTACAATGAGCAGTTCTTC	CASGPDSGYNEQFF
NA	NA	TRBJ2-1	TRBV18	TGTGCCAGCTCCCTAGTAACTAGCTCCTACAATGAGCAGTTCTTC	CASSLVTSSYNEQFF
NA	NA	TRBJ1-2	TRBV7-2	TGTGCCAGCAGCCCCGACAGGATCCTCGCCACCTTC	CASSPDRILATF
NA	NA	TRBJ2-3	TRBV5-1	TGCGCCAGCAGCTACAGGGTGACAGATACGCAGTATTTT	CASSYRVTDTQYF
NA	NA	TRBJ2-1	TRBV6-5	TGTGCCAGCACCCCCCCGGCGGACTCGAGGGTGTTCTTC	CASTPPADSRVFF
NA	NA	TRBJ2-1	TRBV24-1	TGTGCCACCAGTGATTTGCATAGGGGGAGGGATGAGCAGTTCTTC	CATSDLHRGRDEQFF
NA	few	TRBJ1-1	TRBV18	TGTGCCAGCTCATCGACAAGCTCTGAAGCTTTCTTT	CASSSTSSEAFF
NA	NA	TRBJ2-7	TRBV18	TGTGCCAGCCAACAGGGAATGAGCTCCTACGAGCAGTACTTC	CASQQGMSSYEQYF
TRBD2	NA	TRBJ2-3	TRBV19	TGTGCCAGTAGTATAGGACTAGCGGGGGGGGAACTAAGCACAGATACGCAGTATTTT	CASSIGLAGGELSTDTQYF
TRBD1	NA	TRBJ1-2	TRBV7-9	TGTGCCAGCAGCTTAGGGACAGGGGTCCTGAGTGGCTACACCTTC	CASSLGTGVLSGYTF
TRBD2	NA	TRBJ2-2	TRBV5-1	TGCGCCAGCAGCTTGGCCGCGGGGGTCGGCGGGGAGCTGTTTTTT	CASSLAAGVGGELFF
NA	NA	TRBJ2-5	TRBV29-1	TGCAGCGTCACAGGGGGGGACCAAGAGACCCAGTACTTC	CSVTGGDQETQYF
TRBD2	NA	TRBJ2-5	TRBV5-6	TGTGCCAGCAGCTTTTCGGCGGGAGGGGGACAAGAGACCCAGTACTTC	CASSFSAGGGQETQYF
TRBD2	NA	TRBJ2-5	TRBV7-2	TGTGCCAGCAGCTCGGGACTAGCGGGACAAGAGACCCAGTACTTC	CASSSGLAGQETQYF
NA	NA	TRBJ1-5	TRBV6-2/TRBV6-3	TGTGCCAGCAGTTACTTCCAAATTCGCAATCAGCCCCAGCATTTT	CASSYFQIRNQPQHF
TRBD1	NA	TRBJ1-1	TRBV28	TGTGCCAGCAGTTTCAGGGGGCGGATGAACACTGAAGCTTTCTTT	CASSFRGRMNTEAFF
TRBD1	NA	TRBJ2-7	TRBV7-3	TGTGCCAGCAGCCCCGGACAGGCCTCCTACGAGCAGTACTTC	CASSPGQASYEQYF
TRBD2	once	TRBJ2-5	TRBV6-5	TGTGCTTCGCTAGCGGGACAAGAGACCCAGTACTTC	CASLAGQETQYF
TRBD1	few	TRBJ1-1	TRBV28	TGTGCCAGCAGTCTTTTAAGACAGGGATGGAACACTGAAGCTTTCTTT	CASSLLRQGWNTEAFF
NA	once	TRBJ2-5	TRBV30	TGTGCCTGCCAGACTAGTTCTCAAGAGACCCAGTACTTC	CACQTSSQETQYF
TRBD1	NA	TRBJ1-1	TRBV7-9	TGTGCCAGCAGCTCGGACAGGGTTTGGATCGGTAGGAACACTGAAGCTTTCTTT	CASSSDRVWIGRNTEAFF
TRBD1	NA	TRBJ1-2	TRBV7-2	TGTGCCAGCAGCTCCCGGGGACAGGGGGCCTATGGCTACACCTTC	CASSSRGQGAYGYTF
TRBD1	NA	TRBJ1-5	TRBV28	TGTGCCAGCCCCCTACGAAGGGGGCGAGTAGGCAATCAGCCCCAGCATTTT	CASPLRRGRVGNQPQHF
TRBD1	NA	TRBJ1-5	TRBV30	TGTGCCTGGAGTGTAAGAGGGGGCTATCAGCCCCAGCATTTT	CAWSVRGGYQPQHF
TRBD2	NA	TRBJ2-1	TRBV7-2	TGTGCCAGCAGCACTAGCGGGAGTTTTAGCAATGAGCAGTTCTTC	CASSTSGSFSNEQFF
NA	NA	TRBJ2-2	TRBV4-1	TGCGCCAGCAGCCAAGTCCTCCCGGTAGCCGGGGAGCTGTTTTTT	CASSQVLPVAGELFF
TRBD2	NA	TRBJ2-1	TRBV6-6	TGTGCCAGCAGTCCCTGGACTAGCGGGAGGGCCGGGAGGAATGAGCAGTTCTTC	CASSPWTSGRAGRNEQFF
NA	NA	TRBJ2-3	TRBV7-2	TGTGCCAGCAAGGAGGGATCTAGCACAGATACGCAGTATTTT	CASKEGSSTDTQYF
NA	once	TRBJ2-5	TRBV11-2	TGTGCCAGCAGCTTATCGGTCTCGGAGACCCAGTACTTC	CASSLSVSETQYF
TRBD1	NA	TRBJ1-1	TRBV19	TGTGCCAGTAGTACACCAGGGGGAGGCACTGAAGCTTTCTTT	CASSTPGGGTEAFF
NA	NA	TRBJ1-2	TRBV3-1/TRBV3-2	TGTGCCAGCAGCGGCGACCCCGTTAGCCGGGGCTACACCTTC	CASSGDPVSRGYTF
TRBD1	NA	TRBJ1-6	TRBV12-3/TRBV12-4	TGTGCCAGCAGTTTAGGCAGGGGGCCCCTCCACTTT	CASSLGRGPLHF
NA	NA	TRBJ1-6	TRBV19	TGTGCCAGTACCTCCCCCAGGGGTATGGATTCACCCCTCCACTTT	CASTSPRGMDSPLHF